A single sample gave rise to the 26 T cell receptor beta chains below, sequenced in a study of CD8 T cells in ankylosing spondylitis. MiXCR, applied by TCRdb to the 5' RACE reads, yields one record per CDR3 protein. The sample carries 200,000 to 300,000 distinct CDR3 sequences, roughly 8.6% recorded once. Input material: blood, either unsorted or a sorted T cell fraction (not recorded which). These receptors were taken from a male donor with ankylosing spondylitis or in good health (not recorded which).

This clonotype was counted ten times or more. The chain is built from TRBV11-2 and TRBJ2-7; the match to TRBD2 covers 10 bases. The CDR3 has 16 amino acids. From germline, CDR1 is SGHAT and CDR2 FQNNGV. J gave up 4 bases and V 3 bases, and 9 bases lay outside the gene matches. The CDR3 nucleotides are TGTGCCAGCAGCTTGAGAAAACTAGCGGGACTTTACGAGCAGTACTTC. It specifies CASSLRKLAGLYEQYF.

This clonotype has ten or more counts. V usage is TRBV20-1 and J usage is TRBJ2-7, with D tentatively TRBD2 (5 bases). The CDR3 has 12 amino acids. V lost 4 bases, J lost 3 bases, and 10 bases lay in between. CDR1 is DFQATT and CDR2 is SNEGSKA in the germline V gene (reference sequence). The CDR3 DNA follows: TGCAGTGCTAAGGATGAGGGCTACGAGCAGTACTTC. This encodes CSAKDEGYEQYF.

This clonotype was seen only a few times. Germline and junction disagree at one end, which may indicate a read error. The gene calls are TRBV7-3 and TRBJ1-2, with 7 bases fitting TRBD1. Germline CDR1 and CDR2: SGHTA and FQGTGA. This CDR3 contains 13 residues. In nucleotides, the CDR3 is TGTGCCAGCAGTTTAACAGGGGATTATGGCTACACCTTC. This gives the protein CASSLTGDYGYTF.

The chain recombines TRBV20-1 with TRBJ2-5; possibly TRBD2 for D (6 bases). CDR1 DFQATT and CDR2 SNEGSKA come from the germline V gene (reference sequence). The CDR3 consists of 15 residues. Trimming removed 0 bases from V and 3 bases from J, with 14 bases in between. The CDR3 loop reads CSARDLGSGEETQYF. CDR3 bases: TGCAGTGCTAGAGATCTCGGGAGCGGAGAAGAGACCCAGTACTTC.

This clonotype showed up many times. The chain employs TRBV11-2 and TRBJ1-6; 8 bases line up with TRBD1. Trimming took 1 base from V and 6 from J; bases not matched to a gene: 2. This CDR3 has 15 amino acids. Looked up from germline, CDR1 is SGHAT and CDR2 is FQNNGV. CDR3 nucleotide sequence: TGTGCCAGCAGCTTAGTCGGACAGGGTAATTCACCCCTCCACTTT. Protein product: CASSLVGQGNSPLHF.

In this sample, this clonotype turned up many times. This chain joins TRBV7-3 and TRBJ2-1; D might be TRBD2 (5 bases). Germline-derived CDR1 and CDR2 are SGHTA and FQGTGA. V was clipped by 5 bases and J by 4 bases, with 15 bases between them. This CDR3 spans 15 amino acids. For the CDR3, the DNA is TGTGCCAGCAGCCAGACACGGACGGGGTACAATGAGCAGTTCTTC. Residues: CASSQTRTGYNEQFF.

This clonotype was observed many times. The V call is TRBV5-1, the J call TRBJ2-1; D is perhaps TRBD1 (6 bases). V lost 4 bases, J lost 0 bases, and 11 bases lay in between. This CDR3 contains 15 residues. Germline CDR1 reads SGHRS; CDR2 reads YFSETQ. CDR3 sequence: CASSLDRSSYNEQFF. The CDR3 bases are TGCGCCAGCAGCCTCGACAGGTCCTCCTACAATGAGCAGTTCTTC. Full variable domain (outside the CDR3, taken from reference TRBV5-1 and TRBJ2-1): KAGVTQTPRYLIKTRGQQVTLSCSPISGHRSVSWYQQTPGQGLQFLFEYFSETQRNKGNFPGRFSGRQFSNSRSEMNVSTLELGDSALYLCASSLDRSSYNEQFFGPGTRLTVL.

V and J are TRBV6-5 and TRBJ1-3; D not certain. V was clipped by 10 bases and J by 4 bases, with 11 bases between them. There are 12 residues in the CDR3. CDR1 and CDR2 (germline): MNHEY, SVGAGI. CDR3 DNA sequence: TGTGCCACCCGGCCGACGGGAAACACCATATATTTT. Residues: CATRPTGNTIYF.

This clonotype was observed a handful of times. V usage is TRBV20-1 and J usage is TRBJ2-1, with TRBD1 identical over 10 bases. V lost 5 bases and J lost 3; bases outside the gene matches: 1. The CDR3 is 13 residues long. CDR1 DFQATT and CDR2 SNEGSKA come from the germline V gene (reference sequence). This CDR3 reads CSADRGLYNEQFF. The CDR3 region has the DNA TGCAGTGCTGACAGGGGGCTCTACAATGAGCAGTTCTTC.

CDR3 DNA sequence: TGCAGTGCTAGCCAGCGGGAGGGCCGGGCTAGCACAGATACGCAGTATTTT. This translates into CSASQREGRASTDTQYF. The rearrangement joins TRBV20-1 to TRBJ2-3; 10 bases map to TRBD2. Germline loops: CDR1 DFQATT, CDR2 SNEGSKA (reference sequence). J gave up 0 bases and V 3 bases, and 9 bases lay outside the gene matches. The CDR3 runs 17 residues.

This clonotype was counted at least ten times. The V call is TRBV25-1, the J call TRBJ1-2; the D gene is possibly TRBD1 (5 bases). CDR1 and CDR2 from the germline V gene are MGHDK and SYGVNS. The germline V and J ends were trimmed by 2 bases and 6 bases, with 13 bases remaining between them. This CDR3 has 14 amino acids. As DNA, the CDR3 is TGTGCCAGCAGTGAAGTAGGGGCCGGCAATGGCTACACCTTC. This sequence encodes CASSEVGAGNGYTF.

In its sample, this clonotype was seen a few times. The CDR3 DNA sequence: TGCAGTGCTAGGGGTGGGGACTACGAGCAGTACTTC. Translation: CSARGGDYEQYF. The chain joins TRBV20-1 to TRBJ2-7; D remains ambiguous. Germline values: CDR1 DFQATT, CDR2 SNEGSKA (reference sequence). V gave up 3 bases and J gave up 3 bases, with 9 bases separating them. The CDR3 consists of 12 residues.

In this sample, this clonotype turned up many times. The chain has TRBV18 and TRBJ1-3, with a weak D call TRBD1 (5 bases). The CDR3 is made up of 14 amino acids. The V and J ends lost 1 base and 4 bases respectively, with 8 bases between them. CDR1 is KGHSH, CDR2 LQKENI, per germline. CDR3 sequence reads: CASSPRDRGNTIYF. The CDR3 DNA reads TGTGCCAGCTCACCACGGGACCGAGGAAACACCATATATTTT.

This clonotype was detected ten times or more. The chain recombines TRBV29-1 with TRBJ2-3; D is ambiguous. Germline lookup yields CDR1 SQVTM and CDR2 ANQGSEA. There are 14 residues in the CDR3. V gave up 4 bases and J gave up 0 bases, with 11 bases separating them. CDR3 sequence: CSVVPFTSTDTQYF. The DNA for the CDR3 is TGCAGCGTTGTCCCGTTCACTAGCACAGATACGCAGTATTTT.

The table lists this clonotype with many counts. V is TRBV3-1 and J is TRBJ1-1, with 7 nucleotides matching TRBD1. Germline V CDR1 and CDR2: LGHDT, YNNKEL (reference sequence). The CDR3 has 13 amino acids. Losses at the gene ends were 1 base for V and 5 bases for J; bases not matched to a gene: 1. CDR3 protein: CASSQGRGTEAFF. The CDR3 bases are TGTGCCAGCAGCCAAGGCAGGGGGACTGAAGCTTTCTTT.

The chain has TRBV18 and TRBJ2-2, with a tentative D call TRBD1 (5 bases). The germline gives CDR1 KGHSH, CDR2 LQKENI. V was trimmed by 2 bases and J by 6 bases, leaving 19 bases between them. The CDR3 is 17 amino acids. CDR3 region: CASSPGRPGMVAGELFF. The CDR3 bases are TGTGCCAGCTCACCAGGACGTCCAGGGATGGTCGCCGGGGAGCTGTTTTTT.

This clonotype came up many times. This chain links TRBV19 with TRBJ1-1; TRBD1 might be the D (5 bases). The germline V gene encodes CDR1 LNHDA and CDR2 SQIVND (reference sequence). V lost 5 bases and J 0 bases, leaving 10 bases between the germline ends. The CDR3 is 14 amino acids. The CDR3 DNA reads as TGTGCCAGTAGTTTCGGGACGCTGAACACTGAAGCTTTCTTT. It yields the protein CASSFGTLNTEAFF.

This clonotype was recorded many times. The V call is TRBV5-1, the J call TRBJ1-2; 8 nucleotides match TRBD1. The CDR3 consists of 12 residues. The trim removed 5 bases at V and 7 bases at J, leaving 4 bases unmatched. Germline CDR1 reads SGHRS; CDR2 reads YFSETQ. CDR3 region: CASSPGGFGYTF. The CDR3 nucleotides read TGCGCCAGCAGTCCAGGGGGCTTTGGCTACACCTTC.

In this sample, this clonotype turned up many times. The rearrangement uses TRBV20-1 and TRBJ2-3; the D is unclear. V lost 5 bases and J lost 0, with 12 bases in between. Germline CDR1 is DFQATT and CDR2 is SNEGSKA (reference sequence). This CDR3 is built from 14 residues. The CDR3 sequence: CSAVAASSTDTQYF. The CDR3 DNA sequence: TGCAGTGCTGTGGCGGCCTCTAGCACAGATACGCAGTATTTT.

CDR3 DNA: TGTGCCAGTAGTATAGATCTGTCAGGGAACTATGGCTACACCTTC. This gives the protein CASSIDLSGNYGYTF. The gene calls are TRBV19 and TRBJ1-2, with D maybe TRBD1 (5 bases). Between the trimmed V and J ends, which lost 0 bases and 2 bases, there was a span of 10 bases. Germline-derived CDR1 and CDR2 are LNHDA and SQIVND (reference sequence). The CDR3 totals 15 residues. Looking up the rest from reference TRBV19 and TRBJ1-2 gives the full variable domain: DGGITQSPKYLFRKEGQNVTLSCEQNLNHDAMYWYRQDPGQGLRLIYYSQIVNDFQKGDIAEGYSVSREKKESFPLTVTSAQKNPTAFYLCASSIDLSGNYGYTFGSGTRLTVV.

This clonotype was seen repeatedly, ten times or more. The chain links TRBV6-1 to TRBJ1-4; no reliable D call. The CDR3 length is 13 residues. The V end was cut by 11 bases, the J end by 7 bases, with 17 bases between. Germline V lookup: CDR1 MNHNS, CDR2 SASEGT. CDR3 region: CASSKTWGEKLFF. The DNA of the CDR3 is TGTGCCTCCTCCAAAACCTGGGGTGAAAAACTGTTTTTT.

The table lists this clonotype with many counts. The rearrangement links TRBV20-1 to TRBJ2-5; D uncertain. This CDR3 is built from 12 residues. CDR1 is DFQATT, CDR2 SNEGSKA, per germline (reference sequence). Trimming took 0 bases from V and 4 from J, leaving 6 bases between them. CDR3 bases: TGCAGTGCTAGAGACCCGGGAGAGACCCAGTACTTC. Protein sequence: CSARDPGETQYF.

This clonotype was observed at least ten times. This sequence joins TRBV5-6 and TRBJ2-3; D is unclear. V gave up 2 bases and J gave up 0 bases, with 13 bases separating them. This CDR3 contains 16 residues. CDR1 SGHDT and CDR2 YYEEEE come from the germline V gene. The CDR3 here is CASSFPPLLSTDTQYF. The CDR3 DNA reads TGTGCCAGCAGCTTCCCCCCGCTCCTTAGCACAGATACGCAGTATTTT. The full variable domain, with the rest looked up from reference TRBV5-6 and TRBJ2-3, is DAGVTQSPTHLIKTRGQQVTLRCSPKSGHDTVSWYQQALGQGPQFIFQYYEEEERQRGNFPDRFSGHQFPNYSSELNVNALLLGDSALYLCASSFPPLLSTDTQYFGPGTRLTVL.

There are many counts of this clonotype. V usage is TRBV7-8 and J usage is TRBJ1-6, with unresolved D. The ends were cut back, 4 bases at V and 7 bases at J, with 11 bases in the middle. Germline-derived CDR1 and CDR2 are SGHVS and FQNEAQ. CDR3 length equals 14 residues. The CDR3 region is CASSSPWTNSPLHF. CDR3 nucleotides: TGTGCCAGCAGCTCCCCCTGGACCAATTCACCCCTCCACTTT. The full variable domain, rest sourced from reference TRBV7-8 and TRBJ1-6, is GAGVSQSPRYKVAKRGQDVALRCDPISGHVSLFWYQQALGQGPEFLTYFQNEAQLDKSGLPSDRFFAERPEGSVSTLKIQRTQQEDSAVYLCASSSPWTNSPLHFGNGTRLTVT.

This clonotype occurred a few times. The chain couples TRBV20-1 to TRBJ2-5, with 14 positions matching TRBD2. Germline V gives CDR1 DFQATT, CDR2 SNEGSKA (reference sequence). The J segment lost 1 base and the V segment lost 5 bases, leaving 3 bases of the junction unmatched. The CDR3 is 15 amino acids. CDR3 DNA: TGCAGTGCTGCCGGACTAGCGGGGGGCCAAGAGACCCAGTACTTC. Residues: CSAAGLAGGQETQYF.

This clonotype was observed at least ten times. The chain recombines TRBV12-3 or TRBV12-4 with TRBJ1-1, with D tentatively TRBD1 (6 bases). This CDR3 is built from 13 residues. Trimming left V 6 bases short and J 7 bases short, with 15 bases between. CDR3 residues: CASSLGADSEAFF. The CDR3 nucleotides are TGTGCCAGCAGCCTGGGGGCGGACAGTGAAGCTTTCTTT.